The 27 T cell receptor beta chains in this list originate from one sample, sequenced in a study of response to subunit inactivated influenza vaccine (dated by TCRdb to 2017 to 2018). The library was made by RT-PCR. The instrument given in TCRdb is Illumina HiSeq 2500. TCRdb took the public reads, trimmed them with fastp at Q25, ran MiXCR for clone calling and kept in-frame beta chains. Rows merge per CDR3 protein into single entries with the most common DNA and genes. The sample yields about 310,000 distinct CDR3 sequences; around 20% were counted once. The ten largest make up approximately 10% of the sample. Material: PBMCs from blood, obtained approximately 20 months after vaccination. Receptors were obtained from a man aged 45 to 70 who received an inactivated influenza vaccine. Donor details come from another sample of the same person, matched by shared clones.

This clonotype turned up a few times. The V and J genes are TRBV2 and TRBJ2-7, with D tentatively TRBD1 (6 bases). The V gene's germline CDR1 is SNHLY and CDR2 FYNNEI. V was cut by 9 bases and J by 5 bases, with 17 bases left in between. The CDR3 runs to 13 residues. The CDR3 loop is CASTIRGPHEQYF. The CDR3 region has the DNA TGTGCCAGTACTATCAGGGGTCCCCACGAGCAGTACTTC.

The chain uses TRBV29-1 and TRBJ1-1, with D unresolved. The CDR3 covers 14 residues. The V end was cut by 6 bases, the J end by 1 base, with 15 bases between. The germline V gene has CDR1 SQVTM and CDR2 ANQGSEA. The CDR3 sequence: CSVALLKPNTEAFF. CDR3 in DNA: TGCAGCGTCGCCCTCTTGAAACCGAACACTGAAGCTTTCTTT.

This clonotype came up many times. The chain employs TRBV5-1 and TRBJ1-1; no definite D call. Germline V lookup: CDR1 SGHRS, CDR2 YFSETQ. The CDR3 consists of 17 residues. V lost 1 base to trimming and J lost 2 bases, with 18 bases between them. CDR3 bases: TGCGCCAGCAGCTTGCGGTTGGCAAAGGTGGGCAACACTGAAGCTTTCTTT. It codes for CASSLRLAKVGNTEAFF. The full variable domain, with the rest looked up from reference TRBV5-1 and TRBJ1-1, is KAGVTQTPRYLIKTRGQQVTLSCSPISGHRSVSWYQQTPGQGLQFLFEYFSETQRNKGNFPGRFSGRQFSNSRSEMNVSTLELGDSALYLCASSLRLAKVGNTEAFFGQGTRLTVV.

The V call is TRBV20-1, the J call TRBJ1-4; 8 positions match TRBD1. The CDR3 has 12 amino acids. J lost 14 bases, V lost 3 bases, and 8 bases had no gene match. Germline V lookup: CDR1 DFQATT, CDR2 SNEGSKA (reference sequence). In nucleotides, the CDR3 is TGCAGTGCTAGTTTACAGGGGGTTAGTCTGTTTTTT. As protein: CSASLQGVSLFF.

The chain carries TRBV28 and TRBJ2-3; 9 bases match TRBD2. V was pared by 2 bases and J by 6 bases, with 12 bases of the junction left unmatched. CDR1 and CDR2 from the germline V gene are MDHEN and SYDVKM. The CDR3 is 17 amino acids. CDR3 DNA: TGTGCCAGCAGTTTAGGATTGAGGGGACTAGCAACGGATACGCAGTATTTT. Amino acid sequence: CASSLGLRGLATDTQYF.

There are many counts of this clonotype. The V and J genes are TRBV12-3 or TRBV12-4 and TRBJ1-5, with 8 bases lining up with TRBD1. J was trimmed by 0 bases and V by 7 bases; bases with no gene match: 14. The CDR3 length is 18 residues. Here the CDR3 reads CASTAGQGADVSNQPQHF. The DNA of the CDR3 is TGTGCCAGCACCGCGGGGCAGGGGGCAGATGTTAGCAATCAGCCCCAGCATTTT.

V and J are TRBV25-1 and TRBJ2-1; 7 nucleotides align to TRBD2. Trimming cost V 7 bases and J 4 bases; bases outside gene matches: 7. CDR3 length: 14 residues. Germline loops: CDR1 MGHDK, CDR2 SYGVNS. CDR3 amino acids: CASMGLAVYNEQFF. The CDR3 region has the DNA TGTGCCAGCATGGGGCTAGCGGTTTACAATGAGCAGTTCTTC. Using reference TRBV25-1 and TRBJ2-1 for the parts outside the CDR3, the full variable domain is EADIYQTPRYLVIGTGKKITLECSQTMGHDKMYWYQQDPGMELHLIHYSYGVNSTEKGDLSSESTVSRIRTEHFPLTLESARPSHTSQYLCASMGLAVYNEQFFGPGTRLTVL.

This clonotype has ten or more counts. This chain connects TRBV4-1 to TRBJ1-1, with D unresolved. The V end was cut by 0 bases, the J end by 8 bases, with 13 bases between. The CDR3 has 14 residues. Germline V gene data show CDR1 as MGHRA and CDR2 as YSYEKL. In nucleotides, the CDR3 is TGCGCCAGCAGCCAAGATCTACATCTAGGGGAAGCTTTCTTT. As protein: CASSQDLHLGEAFF.

The chain links TRBV7-2 to TRBJ2-5; tentatively, D is TRBD2 (5 bases). The CDR3 extends over 13 amino acids. The germline V gene encodes CDR1 SGHTA and CDR2 FQGNSA. Trimming left V 0 bases short and J 5 bases short, with 7 bases between. The CDR3 DNA is TGTGCCAGCAGCTTAGCTTGGGAGGAGACCCAGTACTTC. Amino acid sequence: CASSLAWEETQYF.

This clonotype has only a few counts. The V gene is TRBV7-9, the J gene TRBJ1-4; D remains unclear. V dropped 1 base and J dropped 8 bases, with 8 bases sitting between them. Germline V lookup: CDR1 SEHNR, CDR2 FQNEAQ (reference sequence). The CDR3 contains 13 residues. CDR3 DNA sequence: TGTGCCAGCAGCTTAGGGGCATACGAAAAACTGTTTTTT. This encodes CASSLGAYEKLFF.

This sequence joins TRBV20-1 and TRBJ2-1, with 11 bases matching TRBD2. The CDR3 sequence is 15 residues long. Trimming at V came to 6 bases and at J to 5 bases, leaving 9 bases not matched to a gene. Germline V CDR1 and CDR2: DFQATT, SNEGSKA (reference sequence). CDR3 coding DNA: TGCAGTGCAACCCAACTAGCGGGAGAGAACAATGAGCAGTTCTTC. This codes for CSATQLAGENNEQFF.

V and J are TRBV5-4 and TRBJ2-2; 9 bases match TRBD1. Looked up from germline, CDR1 is SGHNT and CDR2 is YYREEE (reference sequence). The CDR3 spans 15 residues. The trim removed 5 bases at V and 1 base at J, leaving 3 bases unmatched. The CDR3 protein is CASSGTGKNTGELFF. CDR3 nucleotides: TGTGCCAGCAGTGGGACAGGGAAGAACACCGGGGAGCTGTTTTTT.

The chain is built from TRBV20-1 and TRBJ1-5; 8 bases are shared with TRBD1. The CDR3 spans 14 residues. V dropped 3 bases and J dropped 7; count of bases not matched to a gene: 8. CDR1 is DFQATT and CDR2 is SNEGSKA in the germline V gene (reference sequence). CDR3 protein: CSASASGGRQPQHF. CDR3 in DNA: TGCAGTGCTAGTGCATCAGGGGGCCGACAGCCCCAGCATTTT.

V and J are TRBV6-2 or TRBV6-3 and TRBJ2-1, with TRBD2 matching 15 bases. Per the germline V gene, CDR1 is MNHEY and CDR2 is SVGEGT. The length of the CDR3 is 17 residues. J lost 8 bases, V lost 5 bases, and 10 bases had no gene match. In DNA form, the CDR3 reads TGTGCCAGCAGTCTCGGACTAGCGGGAGGGCAGGCGGATGAGCAGTTCTTC. Amino acid sequence: CASSLGLAGGQADEQFF.

The rearrangement uses TRBV11-2 and TRBJ2-5, with D perhaps TRBD1 (6 bases). Trimming removed 1 base from V and 3 bases from J, with 9 bases in between. The germline V gene encodes CDR1 SGHAT and CDR2 FQNNGV. This CDR3 is 14 amino acids long. This CDR3 reads CASSLGTVKETQYF. In DNA, the CDR3 is TGTGCCAGCAGCTTAGGGACAGTAAAAGAGACCCAGTACTTC.

V is TRBV29-1 and J is TRBJ2-5, with D hard to call. The CDR3 runs 13 residues. V lost 3 bases and J 1 base, leaving 9 bases between the germline ends. Germline V gene data show CDR1 as SQVTM and CDR2 as ANQGSEA. CDR3 sequence reads: CSVDVQTQETQYF. CDR3 DNA: TGCAGCGTTGATGTACAGACCCAAGAGACCCAGTACTTC.

J is TRBJ1-5 and V is TRBV20-1, with 10 bases that match TRBD1. The CDR3 length is 17 residues. CDR1 DFQATT and CDR2 SNEGSKA come from the germline V gene (reference sequence). The V segment lost 0 bases and the J segment 6 bases; nucleotides outside the gene matches: 11. The CDR3 nucleotides are TGCAGTGCTAGAGATTGGGACGGGACAGGGGACCGTCAGCCCCAGCATTTT. This codes for CSARDWDGTGDRQPQHF.

The V call is TRBV4-3, the J call TRBJ1-1, with D uncertain. Germline V lookup: CDR1 LGHNA, CDR2 YSLEER. The CDR3 is 15 amino acids. V shed 3 bases and J shed 0 bases, with 11 bases lying between them. The CDR3 region is CASSQMVLLNTEAFF. In DNA form, the CDR3 reads TGCGCCAGCAGCCAGATGGTCCTACTGAACACTGAAGCTTTCTTT.

The chain employs TRBV7-2 and TRBJ1-1; possible D gene TRBD1, 5 bases. In germline, CDR1 is SGHTA, CDR2 FQGNSA. CDR3 size: 14 residues. Trimming removed 2 bases from V and 5 bases from J, with 12 bases in between. In nucleotides, the CDR3 is TGTGCCAGCAGCTTACTGGGGCGCGGGACTGAAGCTTTCTTT. Amino acids: CASSLLGRGTEAFF.

This clonotype was found once. This chain uses TRBV9 with TRBJ2-1; a weak D match, TRBD2 (6 bases). Between the trimmed V and J ends, which lost 0 bases and 10 bases, there was a span of 14 bases. CDR1 SGDLS and CDR2 YYNGEE come from the germline V gene. This CDR3 has 14 residues. The CDR3 DNA reads TGTGCCAGCAGCGTAGGGCGGTGGGGGGAAGAGCAGTTCTTC. Translated, it gives CASSVGRWGEEQFF.

This clonotype was recorded at least ten times. The genes are TRBV2 and TRBJ2-2; 10 bases match TRBD1. V was pared by 4 bases and J by 4 bases, with 6 bases of the junction left unmatched. The CDR3 contains 16 residues. Germline values: CDR1 SNHLY, CDR2 FYNNEI. The CDR3 nucleotides are TGTGCCAGCAGTGGATACCGGGACAGGGGCACCGGGGAGCTGTTTTTT. Encoded protein: CASSGYRDRGTGELFF. The whole variable domain, remainder taken from reference TRBV2 and TRBJ2-2, is EPEVTQTPSHQVTQMGQEVILRCVPISNHLYFYWYRQILGQKVEFLVSFYNNEISEKSEIFDDQFSVERPDGSNFTLKIRSTKLEDSAMYFCASSGYRDRGTGELFFGEGSRLTVL.

This rearrangement joins TRBV10-3 to TRBJ1-5; D is undetermined. The CDR3 is 15 residues long. Trimming cost V 3 bases and J 2 bases, with 11 bases left between them. Looked up from germline, CDR1 is ENHRY and CDR2 is SYGVKD. In DNA, the CDR3 is TGTGCCATCAGTGATCATGGTGGGGGCAATCAGCCCCAGCATTTT. Amino acid sequence: CAISDHGGGNQPQHF.

This clonotype was observed a few times. The V and J genes are TRBV2 and TRBJ2-5; D gene uncertain. The germline V and J ends were trimmed by 0 bases and 7 bases, with 12 bases remaining between them. This CDR3 has 14 amino acids. From germline, CDR1 is SNHLY and CDR2 FYNNEI. CDR3 region: CASSEAVPSGTQYF. CDR3 nucleotide sequence: TGTGCCAGCAGTGAAGCGGTACCCTCAGGGACCCAGTACTTC.

The chain joins TRBV5-1 to TRBJ2-1; D remains unclear. V dropped 0 bases and J dropped 0 bases, with 16 bases sitting between them. The CDR3 has 18 residues. Germline V gene sequence: CDR1 SGHRS, CDR2 YFSETQ. The CDR3 here is CASSLARRAESSYNEQFF. The DNA for the CDR3 is TGCGCCAGCAGCTTGGCTCGCCGGGCGGAAAGCTCCTACAATGAGCAGTTCTTC.

The gene calls are TRBV12-3 or TRBV12-4 and TRBJ1-1, with D maybe TRBD1 (5 bases). Trimming stripped 1 base from V and 4 bases from J, with 10 bases between. The CDR3 runs 14 residues. The CDR3 coding sequence is TGTGCCAGCAGTTTAGGTCCAGGGTCCACTGAAGCTTTCTTT. Protein: CASSLGPGSTEAFF.

This clonotype was seen ten or more times. The chain recombines TRBV5-1 with TRBJ1-1; D gene unclear. The germline CDR1 and CDR2 sequences are SGHRS and YFSETQ. The CDR3 covers 15 residues. The V and J ends lost 0 bases and 1 base respectively, with 10 bases between them. The CDR3 nucleotides read TGCGCCAGCAGCTTGGACGGGCAGTCGAACACTGAAGCTTTCTTT. Its protein is CASSLDGQSNTEAFF.

This clonotype appeared many times. The V gene is TRBV28, the J gene TRBJ1-2, with TRBD1 matching over 7 bases. Germline assignment: CDR1 MDHEN and CDR2 SYDVKM. J gave up 4 bases and V 3 bases, and 2 bases lay outside the gene matches. The CDR3 length is 13 residues. CDR3 sequence reads: CASSLGQIYGYTF. The CDR3 coding sequence is TGTGCCAGCAGTTTGGGACAGATCTATGGCTACACCTTC.